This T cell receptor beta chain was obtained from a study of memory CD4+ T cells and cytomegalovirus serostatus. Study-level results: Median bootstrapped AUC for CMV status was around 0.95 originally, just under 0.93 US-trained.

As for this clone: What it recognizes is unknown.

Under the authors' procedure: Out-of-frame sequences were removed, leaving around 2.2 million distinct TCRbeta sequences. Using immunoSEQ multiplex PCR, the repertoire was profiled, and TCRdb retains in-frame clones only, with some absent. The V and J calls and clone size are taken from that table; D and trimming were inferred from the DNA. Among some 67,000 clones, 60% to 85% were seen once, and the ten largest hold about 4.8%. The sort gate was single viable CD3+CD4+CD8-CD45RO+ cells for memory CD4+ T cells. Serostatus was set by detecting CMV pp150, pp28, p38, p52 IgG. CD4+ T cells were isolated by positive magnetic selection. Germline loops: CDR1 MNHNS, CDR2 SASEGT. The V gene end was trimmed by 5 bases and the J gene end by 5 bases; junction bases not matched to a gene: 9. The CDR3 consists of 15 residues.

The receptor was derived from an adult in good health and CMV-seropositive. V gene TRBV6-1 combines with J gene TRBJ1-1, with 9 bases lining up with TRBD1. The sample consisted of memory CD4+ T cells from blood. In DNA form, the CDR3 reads TGTGCCAGCAGTATAAATCACAGGGGGCTGACTGAAGCTTTCTTT. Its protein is CASSINHRGLTEAFF.